These T cell receptor beta chains were read from a single sample in a study of T cells after yellow fever vaccination. TCRdb called the 5' RACE reads again in MiXCR, with one record for every CDR3 protein. The sample lists about 340,000 distinct CDR3 sequences, about an eighth occurring once. This sample comprised CD4+ T cells sorted from PBMCs, obtained 15 days after the yellow fever booster vaccination. These receptors all stem from a man aged 18 to 29 who received the YFV17D yellow fever vaccine. Each CDR3 is given with its conserved first and last residue.

j_call,v_call,cdr3_aa
TRBJ1-1,TRBV4-3,CASSLGQQDTEAFF
TRBJ1-1,TRBV18,CASSPPVRKEAFF
TRBJ2-3,TRBV20-1,CSARYTDTQYF
TRBJ1-3,TRBV4-2,CASSQVGQAFSGNTIYF
TRBJ1-1,TRBV5-1,CASRPGVGGTEAFF
TRBJ2-6,TRBV27,CASSNQPGGYTSGANVLTF
TRBJ2-7,TRBV6-1,CASREGSEQYF
TRBJ2-3,TRBV2,CASSSTSGEVTQYF
TRBJ2-2,TRBV11-2,CASSKLAGGGELFF
TRBJ1-3,TRBV20-1,CSATGSLLSGNTIYF